The 22 T cell receptor beta chains reported below all come from one sample, sequenced in a study of blood T cell repertoires in COVID-19. Repertoires were generated with immunoSEQ multiplex PCR, while TCRdb's copy carries only in-frame clones and drops some. The data hold over 250,000 clones, with 85% to 90% observed a single time. Input material: peripheral blood. These receptors came from a woman between 40 and 55 years old who had recovered from COVID-19.

This chain connects TRBV5-6 to TRBJ1-2; no clear D gene. With 1 base removed from V and 7 bases from J, the gap between germline ends came to 5 bases. The length of the CDR3 is 11 residues. Per the germline V gene, CDR1 is SGHDT and CDR2 is YYEEEE. This CDR3 reads CASSLFSGYTF. As DNA, the CDR3 is TGTGCCAGCAGCTTGTTCAGTGGCTACACCTTC.

This chain joins TRBV4-1 and TRBJ2-5; 8 bases are shared with TRBD2. Trimming at V came to 0 bases and at J to 7 bases, leaving 7 bases not matched to a gene. The CDR3 extends over 15 amino acids. CDR1 is MGHRA, CDR2 YSYEKL, per germline. CDR3 amino acids: CASSQDRTSRVTQYF. The CDR3 nucleotides are TGCGCCAGCAGCCAAGATAGGACTAGCAGGGTGACCCAGTACTTC.

V and J are TRBV9 and TRBJ2-2; D ambiguous. Trimming removed 3 bases from V and 5 bases from J, with 17 bases in between. Germline V gene data show CDR1 as SGDLS and CDR2 as YYNGEE. The CDR3 is 16 residues long. The CDR3 DNA is TGTGCCAGCAGCGGACCCCGGCCCTCGAGGACCGGGGAGCTGTTTTTT. Translation gives CASSGPRPSRTGELFF.

The V and J genes are TRBV2 and TRBJ2-5, with 9 bases matching TRBD1. The CDR3 is 15 amino acids. The V and J ends lost 7 bases and 4 bases, in that order; junction bases with no gene match: 10. CDR1 is SNHLY, CDR2 FYNNEI, per germline. This CDR3 is CASTERGQGGETQYF. The CDR3 DNA reads TGTGCCAGCACCGAAAGGGGACAGGGAGGAGAGACCCAGTACTTC.

This chain connects TRBV29-1 to TRBJ1-1, with a tentative D call TRBD1 (5 bases). V lost 7 bases and J 1 base, leaving 13 bases between the germline ends. The CDR3 runs 13 residues. CDR1 is SQVTM and CDR2 is ANQGSEA in the germline V gene. In DNA form, the CDR3 reads TGCAGCGGTGGGCGGGGGGAGAACACTGAAGCTTTCTTT. Translated, it gives CSGGRGENTEAFF.

This clone showed up just once. V and J are TRBV5-8 and TRBJ1-5; D is possibly TRBD1 (5 bases). Germline CDR1 is SGHTS and CDR2 is YDEGEE. Trimming removed 0 bases at V and 7 bases at J, with 11 bases between. CDR3 length: 14 residues. CDR3 protein: CASSLGRGGQPQHF. Written as DNA, the CDR3 is TGTGCCAGCAGCTTGGGACGCGGGGGGCAGCCCCAGCATTTT.

The V call is TRBV2, the J call TRBJ2-1; TRBD2 is a possible D gene (5 bases). V was clipped by 5 bases and J by 4 bases, with 12 bases between them. Per the germline V gene, CDR1 is SNHLY and CDR2 is FYNNEI. The CDR3 spans 14 residues. The CDR3 DNA follows: TGTGCCAGCAGTCTGGACCCGGGGTACAATGAGCAGTTCTTC. It specifies CASSLDPGYNEQFF.

V and J are TRBV10-3 and TRBJ1-1, with TRBD1 matching 12 bases. Germline CDR1 and CDR2: ENHRY and SYGVKD. The CDR3 has 21 residues. J was trimmed by 1 base and V by 2 bases; bases with no gene match: 17. Written as DNA, the CDR3 is TGTGCCATCAGTGAGCGGCAGGGACAGGGGGCAATACGGATAAGGAACACTGAAGCTTTCTTT. Translating gives CAISERQGQGAIRIRNTEAFF.

The chain carries TRBV9 and TRBJ1-6; D gene unclear. V lost 0 bases and J 5 bases, leaving 9 bases between the germline ends. This CDR3 is 15 amino acids long. Germline CDR1 SGDLS, CDR2 YYNGEE. DNA of the CDR3: TGTGCCAGCAGCGTAGATCACGTAGATAATTCACCCCTCCACTTT. Translation: CASSVDHVDNSPLHF. Full variable domain (outside the CDR3, taken from reference TRBV9 and TRBJ1-6): DSGVTQTPKHLITATGQRVTLRCSPRSGDLSVYWYQQSLDQGLQFLIQYYNGEERAKGNILERFSAQQFPDLHSELNLSSLELGDSALYFCASSVDHVDNSPLHFGNGTRLTVT.

This clone was recorded only once. The J gene is TRBJ1-1, the V gene TRBV5-5; no reliable D call. CDR3 size: 11 residues. Looked up from germline, CDR1 is SGHKS and CDR2 is YYEKEE (reference sequence). The V and J ends lost 0 bases and 8 bases respectively, with 5 bases between them. The CDR3 sequence is CASSLVVEAFF. CDR3 DNA sequence: TGTGCCAGCAGCTTGGTCGTCGAAGCTTTCTTT.

The rearrangement links TRBV5-1 to TRBJ2-3; TRBD2 matches 13 bases. Trimming at V came to 7 bases and at J to 5 bases, leaving 7 bases not matched to a gene. In germline, CDR1 is SGHRS, CDR2 YFSETQ. This CDR3 comprises 15 residues. The CDR3 here is CASGRLAGGQDTQYF. CDR3 bases: TGCGCCAGCGGGCGACTAGCGGGGGGACAAGATACGCAGTATTTT.

The rearrangement links TRBV10-3 to TRBJ2-5, with D possibly TRBD2 on 7 matching bases. CDR1 and CDR2 (germline): ENHRY, SYGVKD. The germline V and J ends were trimmed by 0 bases and 5 bases, with 16 bases remaining between them. CDR3 length equals 16 residues. In nucleotides, the CDR3 is TGTGCCATCAGTGAGTCGACTCTTGGGGGGGCCGAGACCCAGTACTTC. This codes for CAISESTLGGAETQYF.

J is TRBJ1-5 and V is TRBV6-2 or TRBV6-3; perhaps TRBD1 as D (6 bases). The V gene lost 5 bases and the J gene lost 1 base, with 12 bases spanning the gap. The CDR3 totals 15 residues. Looked up from germline, CDR1 is MNHEY and CDR2 is SVGEGT. CDR3 residues: CASSGGSTSNQPQHF. The CDR3 nucleotides are TGTGCCAGCAGTGGGGGCTCAACGAGCAATCAGCCCCAGCATTTT.

This clone came up once. The chain carries TRBV23-1 and TRBJ1-2; D possibly corresponds to TRBD1 (5 bases). TRBV23-1 is annotated as an ORF whose role is uncertain. CDR3 length: 15 amino acids. Trimming removed 0 bases from V and 4 bases from J, with 12 bases in between. The DNA of the CDR3 is TGCGCCAGCAGTCAATCGGTCAGGGTAGGCTATGGCTACACCTTC. Translation gives CASSQSVRVGYGYTF.

The chain employs TRBV15 and TRBJ1-5; D possibly corresponds to TRBD1 (6 bases). The CDR3 contains 15 residues. CDR1 and CDR2 (germline): LNHNV, YYDKDF (reference sequence). V was trimmed by 1 base and J by 7 bases, leaving 14 bases between them. The CDR3 region has the DNA TGTGCCACCAGCAGAGGAAAGGGGGAGCCACAGCCCCAGCATTTT. Translating gives CATSRGKGEPQPQHF.

The CDR3 is CAWSMLAGGPDTQYF. The CDR3 bases are TGTGCCTGGAGTATGCTAGCGGGGGGCCCCGATACGCAGTATTTT. The chain couples TRBV30 to TRBJ2-3; TRBD2 matches at 11 bases. The CDR3 runs 15 residues. CDR1 GTSNPN and CDR2 SVGIG come from the germline V gene (reference sequence). Trimming took 2 bases from V and 6 from J; bases not matched to a gene: 7.

This rearrangement joins TRBV18 to TRBJ2-2, with D possibly being TRBD2 (5 bases). Trimming stripped 3 bases from V and 6 bases from J, with 11 bases between. The germline V gene has CDR1 KGHSH and CDR2 LQKENI. The CDR3 loop spans 14 amino acids. The chain's CDR3 is CASSPYRGAGELFF. In DNA form, the CDR3 reads TGTGCCAGCTCACCCTACCGGGGAGCCGGGGAGCTGTTTTTT.

The CDR3 region is CASSYRTGGTDTQYF. CDR3 sequence (DNA): TGTGCCAGCAGTTATAGGACAGGGGGGACAGATACGCAGTATTTT. The chain recombines TRBV6-2 or TRBV6-3 with TRBJ2-3; 10 nucleotides match TRBD1. The germline gives CDR1 MNHEY, CDR2 SVGEGT. V shed 3 bases and J 3 bases; nucleotides not matched to a gene: 3. The CDR3 has 15 amino acids.

This clone has just one count. The chain employs TRBV10-2 and TRBJ2-3; tentative D call: TRBD2 (5 bases). V was cut by 2 bases and J by 9 bases, with 15 bases left in between. This CDR3 comprises 14 residues. The germline V gene encodes CDR1 WSHSY and CDR2 SAAADI. For the CDR3, the DNA is TGCGCCAGCAGTGAGGCCATCCCCACGGGGACGCAGTATTTT. This sequence encodes CASSEAIPTGTQYF.

DNA for the CDR3: TGTGCCAGCAGCCAACCTAAGACAGGGGGCGCCCGGGGCACTGAAGCTTTCTTT. This encodes CASSQPKTGGARGTEAFF. V is TRBV3-1 (or the pseudogene TRBV3-2) and J is TRBJ1-1; 10 nucleotides line up with TRBD1. With 2 bases clipped from V and 4 bases from J, the junction kept 13 bases outside the gene matches. This CDR3 has 18 amino acids. The germline V gene has CDR1 LGHDT and CDR2 YNNKEL (reference sequence).

CDR3 amino acids: CAWSVALSGYTF. CDR3 nucleotides: TGTGCCTGGAGTGTAGCCCTCTCTGGCTACACCTTC. This chain connects TRBV30 to TRBJ1-2; no clear D. Germline V gene sequence: CDR1 GTSNPN, CDR2 SVGIG (reference sequence). The CDR3 runs 12 residues. V was pared by 0 bases and J by 7 bases, with 9 bases between.

This clone was recorded only once. J is TRBJ2-5 and V is TRBV12-5; 7 bases match TRBD1. Germline V lookup: CDR1 LGHNT, CDR2 FRNRAP. The CDR3 extends over 15 amino acids. The J segment lost 5 bases and the V segment lost 2 bases, leaving 8 bases of the junction unmatched. The CDR3 is CASGLNRGFGETQYF. The DNA for the CDR3 is TGTGCTAGTGGTTTGAACAGGGGTTTCGGTGAGACCCAGTACTTC.